This TCR beta chain originates from a study of blood T cell repertoires in COVID-19. Study-wide context: From T cells, B-cell-depleted T cells, or PBMCs came the material, which was cDNA or gDNA.

Some clones are missing from TCRdb's copy, which holds only in-frame ones; the method was immunoSEQ multiplex PCR. The sample lists fewer than 300,000 clones; more than 80% were seen once. The CDR3 length is 17 residues. The sample holds one count of this clone. The age range of participants was about 18 to 89 years, with residence in 20 to 25 US areas. Recovery among Cohort 3 donors was established by two negative PCRs, clearance, or symptom resolution. What was sequenced was PBMCs or T cells enriched from blood (not recorded which). The rearrangement links TRBV21-1 to TRBJ1-5; TRBD1, as called in the table, went unchecked against the DNA. TRBV21-1 is labeled a pseudogene. This TCR was recovered from a woman aged 25 to 39 who had recovered from COVID-19. Here the CDR3 reads CASSKEGRDRDNQPQHF. The DNA of the CDR3 is TGTGCCAGCAGCAAAGAGGGTCGGGACAGGGACAATCAGCCCCAGCATTTT.